Sequencing of this T cell receptor (beta chain) was carried out in a study of high-grade serous ovarian cancer treatment subgroups. The tumor samples were collected prior to definitive surgery or chemotherapy. The V gene's germline CDR1 is MNHEY and CDR2 SMNVEV (reference sequence). Deletions cut 5 bases from V and 5 bases from J, with 22 bases between. This CDR3 comprises 18 residues. Study findings and constraints: Same-patient tumor repertoires overlapped at roughly 0.1 to 0.85; different patients barely overlapped. The analyses considered CDR3 and ignored CDR1 and CDR2.

For this clone: Its antigen is as yet unknown.

The table came from immunoSEQ multiplex PCR; TCRdb's copy has only in-frame clones and leaves some out. Here the sample spans about 1,200 clones, approximately 67% being singletons. The origin of this receptor is a human donor with high-grade serous ovarian cancer. The sample was tumor tissue. The gene calls are TRBV27 and TRBJ2-6; D ambiguous. In DNA, the CDR3 is TGTGCCAGCAGTATTGTGTGCTGGCTACAAAGTCGGGCCAACGTCCTGACTTTC. Encoded protein: CASSIVCWLQSRANVLTF.